Sequencing of this TCR beta chain was carried out in a study of patients and donors after allogeneic stem cell transplantation. Between the trimmed V and J ends, which lost 5 bases and 6 bases, there was a span of 17 bases. Germline lookup yields CDR1 DFQATT and CDR2 SNEGSKA (reference sequence). CDR3 length equals 14 residues. TCRdb called the RT-PCR reads again in MiXCR, with one record for every CDR3 protein. The sample consists of 390,000 or so distinct CDR3 sequences, 16% of them appearing once. This receptor was identified in a human donor who was either an allogeneic HSCT recipient or a stem cell or donor lymphocyte infusion donor (not recorded which). It is not recorded whose cells these are; they may come from a transplant donor. The genes are TRBV20-1 and TRBJ2-1; D is possibly TRBD1 (5 bases). Sequenced: blood, either unsorted or a sorted T cell fraction (not recorded which). The CDR3 coding sequence is TGCAGTGCTGGTAAGGGGAAGCGAGTCAATGAGCAGTTCTTC. Amino acids: CSAGKGKRVNEQFF.